The entry that follows covers one T cell receptor (beta chain) sequence. No antigen is known for it. In the PCR, 60 Vbeta and 13 Jbeta primers were used. Assay: immunoSEQ multiplex PCR; the TCRdb copy retains only in-frame clones and omits some. The sample consists of 90,000 to 120,000 clones, roughly 82% of them appearing once. This sample was taken from a study of cytomegalovirus exposure and HLA in healthy donors. Overall study results and limits: Immune exposure was documented only through CMV serostatus. In a later analysis, parvovirus B19, influenza, CMV and Epstein-Barr virus appeared linked to several top co-occurrence clusters.

The ends lost 0 bases at V and 5 bases at J; junction bases unmatched: 9. The CDR3 is 17 residues long. Germline V gives CDR1 SGHRS, CDR2 YFSETQ. The sample was PBMCs. V is TRBV5-1 and J is TRBJ1-2, with 11 bases that match TRBD1. The clonotype comes from a young man in good health and CMV-seropositive. CDR3 sequence reads: CASSLDRTGGAEYGYTF. CDR3 DNA sequence: TGCGCCAGCAGCTTGGATCGGACAGGGGGCGCGGAGTATGGCTACACCTTC.